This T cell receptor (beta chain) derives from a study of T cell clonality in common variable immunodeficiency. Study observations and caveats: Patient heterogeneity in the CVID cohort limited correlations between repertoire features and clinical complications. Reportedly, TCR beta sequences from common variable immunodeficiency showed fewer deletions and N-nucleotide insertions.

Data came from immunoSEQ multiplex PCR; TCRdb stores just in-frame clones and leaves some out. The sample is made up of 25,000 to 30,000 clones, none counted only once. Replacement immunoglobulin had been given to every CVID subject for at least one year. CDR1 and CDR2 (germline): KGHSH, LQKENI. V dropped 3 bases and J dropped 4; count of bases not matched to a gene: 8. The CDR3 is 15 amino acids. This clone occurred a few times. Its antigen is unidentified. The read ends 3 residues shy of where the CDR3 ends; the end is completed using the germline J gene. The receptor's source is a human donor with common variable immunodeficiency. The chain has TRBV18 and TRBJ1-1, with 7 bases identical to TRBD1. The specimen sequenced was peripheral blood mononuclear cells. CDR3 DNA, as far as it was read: TGTGCCAGCTCACCCGGTCAGGGGGTCGGCACTGAA. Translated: CASSPGQGVGTE. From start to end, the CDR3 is CASSPGQGVGTEAFF.